The entry below gives a single T cell receptor (beta chain) sequence along with its context. Its antigen is as yet unknown. There are 15 residues in the CDR3. Germline loops: CDR1 SGHTA, CDR2 FQGNSA. With 6 bases clipped from V and 4 bases from J, the junction kept 7 bases outside the gene matches. The data derive from a study of early stage breast cancer tumors. The assay was immunoSEQ multiplex PCR, and TCRdb's table has in-frame clones only and misses some. This sample carries approximately 30,000 clones, more than 80% of them seen once, and the ten largest clones take roughly 13%. Broader study findings: Commonly generated sequences made up most enriched TCRB sequences shared between patients. Tumor and normal breast were distinguished via blood comparison in most of the 16 patients.

This sequence originates from a person in their sixties with breast cancer. The chain carries TRBV7-2 and TRBJ2-2, with 8 bases aligning to TRBD2. Sequencing used blood. The CDR3 spells CASRPSGGITGELFF. The CDR3, as DNA: TGTGCCAGCAGACCTTCGGGGGGGATCACCGGGGAGCTGTTTTTT.